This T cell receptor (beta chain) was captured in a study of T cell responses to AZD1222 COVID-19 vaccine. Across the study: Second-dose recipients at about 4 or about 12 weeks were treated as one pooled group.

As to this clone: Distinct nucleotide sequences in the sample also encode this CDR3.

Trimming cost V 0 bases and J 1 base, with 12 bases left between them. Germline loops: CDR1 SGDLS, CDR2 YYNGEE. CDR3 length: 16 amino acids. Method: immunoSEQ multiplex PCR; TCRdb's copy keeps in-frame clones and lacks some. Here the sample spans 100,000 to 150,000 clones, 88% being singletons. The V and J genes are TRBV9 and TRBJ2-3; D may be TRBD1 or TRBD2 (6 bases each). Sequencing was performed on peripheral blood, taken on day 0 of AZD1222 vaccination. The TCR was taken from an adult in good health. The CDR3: CASSVGTGAGTDTQYF. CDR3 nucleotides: TGTGCCAGCAGCGTAGGCACGGGGGCGGGCACAGATACGCAGTATTTT.